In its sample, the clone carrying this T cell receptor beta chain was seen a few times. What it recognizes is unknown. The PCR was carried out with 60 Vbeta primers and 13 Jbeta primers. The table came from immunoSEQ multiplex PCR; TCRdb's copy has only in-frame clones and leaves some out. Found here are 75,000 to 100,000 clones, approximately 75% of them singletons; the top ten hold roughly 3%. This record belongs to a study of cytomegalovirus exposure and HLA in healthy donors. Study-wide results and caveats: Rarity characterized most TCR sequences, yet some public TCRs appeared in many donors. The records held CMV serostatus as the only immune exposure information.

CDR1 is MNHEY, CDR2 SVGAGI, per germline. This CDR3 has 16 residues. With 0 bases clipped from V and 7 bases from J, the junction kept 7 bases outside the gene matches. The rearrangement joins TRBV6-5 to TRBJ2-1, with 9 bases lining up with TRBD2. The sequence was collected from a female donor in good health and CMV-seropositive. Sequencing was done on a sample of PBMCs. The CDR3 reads CASSYSGGLARNEQFF. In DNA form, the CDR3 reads TGTGCCAGCAGTTACTCGGGGGGACTAGCCCGGAATGAGCAGTTCTTC.